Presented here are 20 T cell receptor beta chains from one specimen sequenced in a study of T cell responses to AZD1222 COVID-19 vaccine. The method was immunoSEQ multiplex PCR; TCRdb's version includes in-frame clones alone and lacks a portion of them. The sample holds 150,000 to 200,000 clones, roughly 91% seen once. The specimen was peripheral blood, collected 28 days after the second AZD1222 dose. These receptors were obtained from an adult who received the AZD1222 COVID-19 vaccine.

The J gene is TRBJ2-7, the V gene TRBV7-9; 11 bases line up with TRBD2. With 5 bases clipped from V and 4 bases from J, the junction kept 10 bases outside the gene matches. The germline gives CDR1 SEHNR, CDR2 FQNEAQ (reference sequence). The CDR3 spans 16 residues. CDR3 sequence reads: CASSPLRSSGRYEQYF. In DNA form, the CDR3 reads TGTGCCAGCAGCCCTCTGCGGTCTAGCGGGAGGTACGAGCAGTACTTC.

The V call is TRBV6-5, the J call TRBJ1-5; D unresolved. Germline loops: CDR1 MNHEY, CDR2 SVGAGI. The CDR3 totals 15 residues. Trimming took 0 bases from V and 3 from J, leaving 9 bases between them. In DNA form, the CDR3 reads TGTGCCAGCAGTTACTCGGTGGGCGCCAATCAGCCCCAGCATTTT. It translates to CASSYSVGANQPQHF.

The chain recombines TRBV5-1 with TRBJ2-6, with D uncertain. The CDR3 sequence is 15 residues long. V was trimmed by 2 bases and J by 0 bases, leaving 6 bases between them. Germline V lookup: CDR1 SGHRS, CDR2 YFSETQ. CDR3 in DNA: TGCGCCAGCAGCTTACAGATCTCTGGGGCCAACGTCCTGACTTTC. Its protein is CASSLQISGANVLTF.

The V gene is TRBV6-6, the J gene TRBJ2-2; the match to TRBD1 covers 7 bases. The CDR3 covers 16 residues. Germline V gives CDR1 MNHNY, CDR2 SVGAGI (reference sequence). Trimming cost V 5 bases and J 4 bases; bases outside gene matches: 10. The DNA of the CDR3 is TGTGCCAGCAGTCTACCGACAGGGATCGGCACCGGGGAGCTGTTTTTT. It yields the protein CASSLPTGIGTGELFF.

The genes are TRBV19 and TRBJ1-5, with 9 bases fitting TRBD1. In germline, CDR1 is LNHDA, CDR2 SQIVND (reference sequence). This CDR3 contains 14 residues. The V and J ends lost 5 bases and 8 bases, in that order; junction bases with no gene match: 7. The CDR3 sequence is CASSLDRGKEPQHF. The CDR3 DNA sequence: TGTGCCAGTAGTTTGGACAGGGGAAAGGAGCCCCAGCATTTT.

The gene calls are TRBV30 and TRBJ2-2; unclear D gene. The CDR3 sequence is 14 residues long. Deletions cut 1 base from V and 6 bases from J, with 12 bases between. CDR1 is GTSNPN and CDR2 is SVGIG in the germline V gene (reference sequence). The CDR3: CAWSADSNAGELFF. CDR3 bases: TGTGCCTGGAGTGCTGACTCTAACGCCGGGGAGCTGTTTTTT.

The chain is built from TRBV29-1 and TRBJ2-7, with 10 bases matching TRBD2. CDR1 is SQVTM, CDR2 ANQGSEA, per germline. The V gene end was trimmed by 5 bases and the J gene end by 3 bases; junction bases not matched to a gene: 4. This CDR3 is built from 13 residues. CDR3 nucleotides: TGCAGCGTTCGGACTAGCGGTTACTACGAGCAGTACTTC. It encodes CSVRTSGYYEQYF.

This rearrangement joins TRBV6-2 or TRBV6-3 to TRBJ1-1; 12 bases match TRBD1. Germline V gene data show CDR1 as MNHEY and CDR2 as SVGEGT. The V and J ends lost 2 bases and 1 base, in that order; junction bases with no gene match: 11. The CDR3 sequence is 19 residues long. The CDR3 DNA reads TGTGCCAGCAGTTACCCGGTGGGACAGGGGGCGCGTGGGAACACTGAAGCTTTCTTT. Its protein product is CASSYPVGQGARGNTEAFF.

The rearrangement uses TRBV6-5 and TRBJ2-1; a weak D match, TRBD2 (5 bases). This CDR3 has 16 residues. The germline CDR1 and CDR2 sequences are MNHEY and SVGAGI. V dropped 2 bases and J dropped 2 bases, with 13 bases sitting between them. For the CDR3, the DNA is TGTGCCAGCAGTTACACGGCCACCGGGGCCTACAATGAGCAGTTCTTC. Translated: CASSYTATGAYNEQFF.

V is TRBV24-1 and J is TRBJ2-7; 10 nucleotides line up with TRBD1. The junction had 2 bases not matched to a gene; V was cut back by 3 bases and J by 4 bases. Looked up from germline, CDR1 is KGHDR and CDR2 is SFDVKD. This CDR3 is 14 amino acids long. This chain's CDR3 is CATSDGDRGYEQYF. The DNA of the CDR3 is TGTGCCACCAGTGATGGGGACAGGGGTTACGAGCAGTACTTC.

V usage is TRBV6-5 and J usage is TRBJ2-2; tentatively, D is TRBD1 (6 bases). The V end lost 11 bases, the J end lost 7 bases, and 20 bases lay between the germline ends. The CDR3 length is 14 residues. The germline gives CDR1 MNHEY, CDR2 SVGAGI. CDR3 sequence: CAGYPGHSGGELFF. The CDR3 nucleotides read TGTGCCGGCTATCCGGGACATTCTGGCGGGGAGCTGTTTTTT.

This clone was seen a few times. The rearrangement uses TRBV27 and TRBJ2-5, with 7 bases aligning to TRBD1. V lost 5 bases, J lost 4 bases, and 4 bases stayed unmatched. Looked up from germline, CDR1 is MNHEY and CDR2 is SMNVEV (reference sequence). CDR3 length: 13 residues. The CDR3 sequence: CASSRQGSETQYF. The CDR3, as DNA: TGTGCCAGCAGTAGACAGGGTTCAGAGACCCAGTACTTC.

CDR3 DNA sequence: TGTGCCAGCAGTGAATATAACCCAGGGAGTAACTATGGCTACACCTTC. Translating it yields CASSEYNPGSNYGYTF. The rearrangement links TRBV25-1 to TRBJ1-2, with D possibly TRBD1 on 5 matching bases. CDR1 and CDR2 (germline): MGHDK, SYGVNS. Trimming took 0 bases from V and 1 from J, leaving 12 bases between them. The CDR3 length is 16 residues.

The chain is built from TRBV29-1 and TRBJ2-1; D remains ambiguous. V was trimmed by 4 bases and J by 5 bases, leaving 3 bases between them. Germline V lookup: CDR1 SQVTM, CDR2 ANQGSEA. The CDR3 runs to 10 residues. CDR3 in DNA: TGCAGCGTTGGAAACAATGAGCAGTTCTTC. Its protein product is CSVGNNEQFF.

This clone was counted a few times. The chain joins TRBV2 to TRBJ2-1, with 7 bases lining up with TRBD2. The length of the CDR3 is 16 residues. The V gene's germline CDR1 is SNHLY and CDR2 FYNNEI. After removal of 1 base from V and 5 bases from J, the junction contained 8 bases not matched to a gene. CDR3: CASSEGRTRYHNEQFF. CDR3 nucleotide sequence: TGTGCCAGCAGTGAAGGGAGGACTAGATACCACAATGAGCAGTTCTTC.

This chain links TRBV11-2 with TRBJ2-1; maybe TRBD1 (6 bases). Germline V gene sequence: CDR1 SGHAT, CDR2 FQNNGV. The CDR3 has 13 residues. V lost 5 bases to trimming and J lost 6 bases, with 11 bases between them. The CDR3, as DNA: TGTGCCAGCAGCATTGGACAGACCAATGAGCAGTTCTTC. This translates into CASSIGQTNEQFF.

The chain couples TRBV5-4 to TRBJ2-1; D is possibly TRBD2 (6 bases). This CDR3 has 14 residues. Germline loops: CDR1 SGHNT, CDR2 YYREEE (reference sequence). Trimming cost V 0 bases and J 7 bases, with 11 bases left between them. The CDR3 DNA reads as TGTGCCAGCAGCTTGGGGAGGGGTGGGAATGAGCAGTTCTTC. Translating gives CASSLGRGGNEQFF.

The CDR3 DNA sequence: TGTGCCAGCAGCCGAACCACCGGGAGTGGCTACACCTTC. Protein: CASSRTTGSGYTF. This chain links TRBV27 with TRBJ1-2; D remains ambiguous. CDR3 size: 13 residues. The ends were cut back, 6 bases at V and 7 bases at J, with 15 bases in the middle. The V gene's germline CDR1 is MNHEY and CDR2 SMNVEV (reference sequence).

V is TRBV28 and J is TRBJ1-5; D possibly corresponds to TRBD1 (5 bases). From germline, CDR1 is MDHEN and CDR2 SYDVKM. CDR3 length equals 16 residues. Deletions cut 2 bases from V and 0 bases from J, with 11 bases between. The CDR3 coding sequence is TGTGCCAGCAGTTTAGCAGGGCATTATAGCAATCAGCCCCAGCATTTT. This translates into CASSLAGHYSNQPQHF.

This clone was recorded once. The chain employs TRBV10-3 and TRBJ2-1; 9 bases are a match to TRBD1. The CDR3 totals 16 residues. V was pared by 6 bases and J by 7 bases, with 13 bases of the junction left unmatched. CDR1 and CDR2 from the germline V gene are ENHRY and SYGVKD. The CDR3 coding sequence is TGTGCCATCAGCCCTTTAGACAGGGGGTCTGGGAATGAGCAGTTCTTC. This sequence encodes CAISPLDRGSGNEQFF.